One and the same sample provided the 24 T cell receptor beta chains below, sequenced in a study of blood T cells in healthy people across ages. The second PCR ran roughly 6 to 11 cycles with a sample-barcoded 5' primer and J-beta primers. One entry per CDR3 protein, called by TCRdb with MiXCR from the 5' RACE reads. This table has about 680,000 distinct CDR3 sequences, over 45% appearing once. Sequencing was performed on blood. These receptor sequences come from a woman aged 55-69 years in good health.

This chain links TRBV7-8 with TRBJ1-5; 9 bases line up with TRBD1. V dropped 3 bases and J dropped 4; count of bases not matched to a gene: 4. The CDR3 sequence is 15 residues long. Looked up from germline, CDR1 is SGHVS and CDR2 is FQNEAQ. In DNA form, the CDR3 reads TGTGCCAGCAGCTTCCGGGACAGGGAGAATCAGCCCCAGCATTTT. Its protein product is CASSFRDRENQPQHF.

On this clonotype: The junction shows a germline mismatch at one end, possibly a read error. The CDR3 spells CASSPLNRGTIYGYSF. CDR3 sequence (DNA): TGTGCCAGCAGTCCGCTAAACAGGGGGACGATCTATGGCTACTCCTTC. This chain uses TRBV27 with TRBJ1-2, with TRBD1 identical over 8 bases. Germline V gene lookup returns CDR1 MNHEY and CDR2 SMNVEV (reference sequence). This CDR3 is 16 amino acids long.

A note on this clonotype: The junction departs from germline at one end; a sequencing error may be responsible. J is TRBJ2-1 and V is TRBV7-8; 7 bases line up with TRBD2. This CDR3 comprises 15 residues. From germline, CDR1 is SGHVS and CDR2 FQNEAQ. CDR3 residues: CTSSLSGGSYNEQFF. CDR3 DNA sequence: TGTACCAGCAGCCTGTCGGGGGGCTCCTACAATGAGCAGTTCTTC.

This clonotype was detected only a few times. This chain links TRBV20-1 with TRBJ2-1; unclear D gene. The CDR3 contains 16 residues. Trimming cost V 5 bases and J 5 bases, with 22 bases left between them. Germline loops: CDR1 DFQATT, CDR2 SNEGSKA (reference sequence). The CDR3, as DNA: TGCAGTGCTCCCGTTTCCCACCGAGGCGCGGACAATGAGCAGTTCTTC. It encodes CSAPVSHRGADNEQFF.

The rearrangement links TRBV27 to TRBJ2-7, with 12 bases lining up with TRBD2. The germline gives CDR1 MNHEY, CDR2 SMNVEV (reference sequence). The V gene end was trimmed by 5 bases and the J gene end by 7 bases; junction bases not matched to a gene: 12. The CDR3 has 16 amino acids. The chain's CDR3 is CASSPLRTSGNWEQYF. CDR3 DNA sequence: TGTGCCAGCAGTCCCCTCCGGACTAGCGGGAATTGGGAGCAGTACTTC.

This clonotype was detected only a few times. The V and J genes are TRBV20-1 and TRBJ1-6; D gene uncertain. The CDR3 runs to 12 residues. The germline V gene encodes CDR1 DFQATT and CDR2 SNEGSKA (reference sequence). V was shortened by 0 bases and J by 9 bases, with 6 bases between the two germline ends. The DNA for the CDR3 is TGCAGTGCTAGAGAGATGGTTTCACCCCTCCACTTT. Residues: CSAREMVSPLHF.

This clonotype has only a few counts. The chain is built from TRBV12-3 or TRBV12-4 and TRBJ2-7, with 8 bases lining up with TRBD1. The ends lost 3 bases at V and 4 bases at J; junction bases unmatched: 2. The CDR3 is 13 residues long. For the CDR3, the DNA is TGTGCCAGCAGTTTGGACAGGGAGTACGAGCAGTACTTC. This codes for CASSLDREYEQYF.

Concerning this clonotype: A much larger clone sits a single nucleotide away, making a read error possible. The chain has TRBV29-1 and TRBJ2-5, with a tentative D call TRBD2 (6 bases). Per the germline V gene, CDR1 is SQVTM and CDR2 is ANQGSEA. This CDR3 is 13 amino acids long. Here the CDR3 DNA reads TGCAGCGTTGACGGGACTGCTGAAGAGGCCCAGTACTTC. It yields the protein CSVDGTAEEAQYF.

V usage is TRBV7-8 and J usage is TRBJ1-1, with TRBD1 as a possible D gene (6 bases). V was pared by 5 bases and J by 1 base, with 17 bases between. The CDR3 covers 16 residues. Germline V CDR1 and CDR2: SGHVS, FQNEAQ. Here the CDR3 reads CASSRMRAGENTEAFF. CDR3 coding DNA: TGTGCCAGCAGCCGGATGCGGGCAGGGGAGAACACTGAAGCTTTCTTT.

The genes are TRBV3-1 and TRBJ1-2; D gene ambiguous. CDR1 and CDR2 (germline): LGHDT, YNNKEL (reference sequence). The CDR3 has 15 amino acids. Deletions cut 0 bases from V and 3 bases from J, with 11 bases between. This chain's CDR3 is CASSQDVSGYYGYTF. The CDR3 DNA sequence: TGTGCCAGCAGCCAAGATGTTTCAGGCTACTATGGCTACACCTTC. The full variable domain, its missing parts supplied by reference TRBV3-1 and TRBJ1-2, is DTAVSQTPKYLVTQMGNDKSIKCEQNLGHDTMYWYKQDSKKFLKIMFSYNNKELIINETVPNRFSPKSPDKAHLNLHINSLELGDSAVYFCASSQDVSGYYGYTFGSGTRLTVV.

This CDR3 reads CASSPGTKPSEAFF. CDR3 in DNA: TGTGCCAGCAGTCCCGGGACGAAGCCGAGTGAAGCTTTCTTT. The chain joins TRBV12-3 or TRBV12-4 to TRBJ1-1, with D perhaps matching TRBD1 (5 bases). The CDR3 is made up of 14 amino acids. The V end was cut by 5 bases, the J end by 7 bases, with 17 bases between.

The V gene is TRBV18, the J gene TRBJ2-7, with 8 bases identical to TRBD2. The J segment lost 7 bases and the V segment lost 4 bases, leaving 9 bases of the junction unmatched. CDR3 size: 14 residues. In germline, CDR1 is KGHSH, CDR2 LQKENI. CDR3 DNA: TGTGCCAGCTCACGGGGACTAGATAACAATGAGCAGTACTTC. This sequence encodes CASSRGLDNNEQYF. The full variable domain, rest sourced from reference TRBV18 and TRBJ2-7, is NAGVMQNPRHLVRRRGQEARLRCSPMKGHSHVYWYRQLPEEGLKFMVYLQKENIIDESGMPKERFSAEFPKEGPSILRIQQVVRGDSAAYFCASSRGLDNNEQYFGPGTRLTVT.

This clonotype was observed at least ten times. DNA for the CDR3: TGCAGTGCCGACTCTGGGGAGCGCGAGCAGTACTTC. This codes for CSADSGEREQYF. The chain carries TRBV20-1 and TRBJ2-7; D might be TRBD2 (5 bases). CDR3 length equals 12 residues. V gave up 6 bases and J gave up 6 bases, with 15 bases separating them. CDR1 is DFQATT and CDR2 is SNEGSKA in the germline V gene (reference sequence).

This clonotype occurred a few times. J is TRBJ2-7 and V is TRBV7-2; D uncertain. With 8 bases removed from V and 4 bases from J, the gap between germline ends came to 18 bases. The CDR3 is 14 residues long. In germline, CDR1 is SGHTA, CDR2 FQGNSA. CDR3 residues: CASWPVGQVYEQYF. The CDR3 DNA follows: TGTGCCAGCTGGCCGGTGGGCCAGGTATACGAGCAGTACTTC.

DNA of the CDR3: TGCAAACGGGGGTCCGGCAACAATGAGCAGTTCTTC. Translation gives CKRGSGNNEQFF. The chain has TRBV20-1 and TRBJ2-1; maybe TRBD2 (6 bases). The CDR3 length is 12 residues. CDR1 and CDR2 (germline): DFQATT, SNEGSKA (reference sequence).

The table lists this clonotype with many counts. The chain links TRBV4-2 to TRBJ2-5; weak D call: TRBD1 (6 bases). The CDR3 extends over 13 amino acids. In germline, CDR1 is LGHNA, CDR2 YNFKEQ. V was pared by 4 bases and J by 4 bases, with 10 bases between. CDR3 amino acids: CASSRGGRETQYF. The CDR3 DNA follows: TGTGCCAGCAGCCGTGGGGGCAGAGAGACCCAGTACTTC.

This chain uses TRBV6-1 with TRBJ2-2, with 10 bases lining up with TRBD2. CDR3 size: 17 residues. V lost 7 bases and J lost 6; bases outside the gene matches: 14. Germline lookup yields CDR1 MNHNS and CDR2 SASEGT. The CDR3 spells CASTYGLAGVTSGELFF. CDR3 in DNA: TGTGCCAGCACCTACGGCCTAGCGGGAGTTACCTCCGGGGAGCTGTTTTTT.

V gene TRBV9 combines with J gene TRBJ2-1; D may be TRBD1 or TRBD2 (6 bases each). The germline CDR1 and CDR2 sequences are SGDLS and YYNGEE. The V and J ends lost 0 bases and 2 bases respectively, with 21 bases between them. This CDR3 is built from 19 residues. DNA of the CDR3: TGTGCCAGCAGCGTAGAGGGGGTAAGAAGCGGGTTGGCCTACAATGAGCAGTTCTTC. Its translation: CASSVEGVRSGLAYNEQFF.

This clonotype has more than one count but fewer than ten. The gene calls are TRBV5-1 and TRBJ1-5; tentatively, D is TRBD1 (5 bases). V was pared by 3 bases and J by 5 bases, with 15 bases between. The CDR3 consists of 15 residues. CDR1 is SGHRS, CDR2 YFSETQ, per germline. The CDR3 sequence: CASSSDGRADQPQHF. In DNA form, the CDR3 reads TGCGCCAGCAGCTCGGACGGCAGGGCCGATCAGCCCCAGCATTTT.

Only a few counts were recorded for this clonotype. The CDR3 bases are TGTGCCAGCACGCCAACCTGGGGCTCGGCTGAGCAGTTCTTC. Protein: CASTPTWGSAEQFF. The chain couples TRBV6-4 to TRBJ2-1; D may be TRBD1 (5 bases). CDR3 length: 14 residues. V was shortened by 7 bases and J by 9 bases, with 19 bases between the two germline ends. Germline V gene lookup returns CDR1 MRHNA and CDR2 SNTAGT.

To note about this clonotype: At one boundary the junction diverges from the germline segment, which might be a read error. The V and J genes are TRBV5-1 and TRBJ1-4; D gene uncertain. There are 14 residues in the CDR3. The germline CDR1 and CDR2 sequences are SGHRS and YFSETQ. This chain's CDR3 is CASSLEDGSENLFF. In DNA, the CDR3 is TGCGCCAGCAGCTTGGAGGACGGAAGTGAAAACCTGTTTTTT.

This clonotype has a handful of counts. The V gene is TRBV20-1, the J gene TRBJ2-5; 11 nucleotides match TRBD2. Per the germline V gene, CDR1 is DFQATT and CDR2 is SNEGSKA (reference sequence). J was trimmed by 5 bases and V by 6 bases; bases with no gene match: 8. The CDR3 is 14 amino acids. Here the CDR3 reads CSAPTSGVGETQYF. In DNA form, the CDR3 reads TGCAGTGCCCCGACTAGCGGGGTGGGGGAGACCCAGTACTTC.

This clonotype appeared a few times. The chain is built from TRBV7-2 and TRBJ2-6; no reliable D call. This CDR3 spans 14 amino acids. V was clipped by 4 bases and J by 3 bases, with 7 bases between them. CDR1 SGHTA and CDR2 FQGNSA come from the germline V gene. CDR3 loop: CASSSTVGANVLTF. CDR3 coding DNA: TGTGCCAGCAGCTCGACGGTTGGGGCCAACGTCCTGACTTTC. Looking up the rest from reference TRBV7-2 and TRBJ2-6 gives the full variable domain: GAGVSQSPSNKVTEKGKDVELRCDPISGHTALYWYRQSLGQGLEFLIYFQGNSAPDKSGLPSDRFSAERTGGSVSTLTIQRTQQEDSAVYLCASSSTVGANVLTFGAGSRLTVL.

The chain carries TRBV6-5 and TRBJ1-1, with 9 bases matching TRBD1. The CDR3 contains 14 residues. The trim removed 6 bases at V and 7 bases at J, leaving 9 bases unmatched. The germline V gene has CDR1 MNHEY and CDR2 SVGAGI. The CDR3 bases are TGTGCCAGCAGCCCTCGACAGGGGGTGGGTGAAGCTTTCTTT. Amino acid sequence: CASSPRQGVGEAFF.